The next 6 T cell receptor beta chains were all read from a single sample in a study of blood T cell repertoires in COVID-19. The data were produced by immunoSEQ multiplex PCR, yet TCRdb's version contains in-frame clones alone and is incomplete. The sample has about 220,000 clones; around 80% are singletons. Sequencing was performed on peripheral blood. All receptors come from a woman in her sixties or seventies with acute or convalescent COVID-19.

V usage is TRBV7-9 and J usage is TRBJ2-5; D remains ambiguous. The CDR3 is 13 amino acids. Germline V gene sequence: CDR1 SEHNR, CDR2 FQNEAQ (reference sequence). Trimming took off 5 bases at V and 4 bases at J, with 11 bases between the two ends. CDR3 bases: TGTGCCAGCAGCCTACAGCATCGAGAGACCCAGTACTTC. Protein sequence: CASSLQHRETQYF.

The rearrangement uses TRBV18 and TRBJ1-3; no firm D call. Trimming removed 2 bases from V and 0 bases from J, with 14 bases in between. The CDR3 covers 17 residues. Germline CDR1 KGHSH, CDR2 LQKENI. This chain's CDR3 is CASSPVADGGSGNTIYF. As DNA, the CDR3 is TGTGCCAGCTCACCAGTAGCCGACGGTGGCTCTGGAAACACCATATATTTT.

The rearrangement links TRBV5-1 to TRBJ1-4; the match to TRBD1 covers 8 bases. Losses at the gene ends were 2 bases for V and 6 bases for J; bases not matched to a gene: 9. The germline CDR1 and CDR2 sequences are SGHRS and YFSETQ. The CDR3 covers 16 residues. DNA for the CDR3: TGCGCCAGCAGCTTACGCTCAGGGGGCTTTGATGAAAAACTGTTTTTT. Translated: CASSLRSGGFDEKLFF.

The chain employs TRBV19 and TRBJ1-6; weak D call: TRBD1 (5 bases). Deletions cut 6 bases from V and 7 bases from J, with 13 bases between. Germline V gives CDR1 LNHDA, CDR2 SQIVND (reference sequence). The CDR3 is 14 residues long. CDR3 amino acids: CASSPDSKNSPLHF. DNA of the CDR3: TGTGCCAGTAGCCCCGACAGTAAGAATTCACCCCTCCACTTT.

Only one count was recorded for this clone. The chain links TRBV27 to TRBJ2-3; D is ambiguous. V dropped 3 bases and J dropped 2 bases, with 9 bases sitting between them. This CDR3 has 14 amino acids. Germline-derived CDR1 and CDR2 are MNHEY and SMNVEV (reference sequence). This CDR3 is CASSFGPHTDTQYF. CDR3 DNA sequence: TGTGCCAGCAGTTTTGGCCCTCACACAGATACGCAGTATTTT.

The chain is built from TRBV6-5 and TRBJ1-2, with D tentatively TRBD1 (5 bases). The length of the CDR3 is 14 residues. Germline lookup yields CDR1 MNHEY and CDR2 SVGAGI. V lost 2 bases and J 4 bases, leaving 11 bases between the germline ends. DNA of the CDR3: TGTGCCAGCAGTTACGCGCGGGGGGTCTATGGCTACACCTTC. Translating it yields CASSYARGVYGYTF.